The present entry profiles one T cell receptor beta chain with its context. As yet, its antigen is unknown. The data originate from a study of siplizumab effects on memory and regulatory T cells. Whole-study results and caveats: Naive T cells looked more diverse than memory cells, and they looked like major contributors to the alloresponse. Significant reduction of alloreactive sequences traceable to unstimulated CD4+ memory cells was observed with siplizumab.

Some 10^5 TCR templates were assayed per sample. TCRdb's copy holds only in-frame clones and misses some; the assay was immunoSEQ multiplex PCR. The data show roughly 40,000 clones, with around 89% seen just once and less than 0.25% held by the top ten. Sequencing used naive CD4+ T cells sorted from blood. This TCR was sampled from a human donor in good health.

DNA for the CDR3: TGTGCCAGCAGGGCCGACGGCACAGATACGCAGTATTTT. As protein: CASRADGTDTQYF. The V gene is TRBV6-4, the J gene TRBJ2-3; no firm D call. Per germline, CDR1 MRHNA and CDR2 SNTAGT. This CDR3 comprises 13 residues. Between the trimmed V and J ends, which lost 6 bases and 1 base, there was a span of 8 bases.